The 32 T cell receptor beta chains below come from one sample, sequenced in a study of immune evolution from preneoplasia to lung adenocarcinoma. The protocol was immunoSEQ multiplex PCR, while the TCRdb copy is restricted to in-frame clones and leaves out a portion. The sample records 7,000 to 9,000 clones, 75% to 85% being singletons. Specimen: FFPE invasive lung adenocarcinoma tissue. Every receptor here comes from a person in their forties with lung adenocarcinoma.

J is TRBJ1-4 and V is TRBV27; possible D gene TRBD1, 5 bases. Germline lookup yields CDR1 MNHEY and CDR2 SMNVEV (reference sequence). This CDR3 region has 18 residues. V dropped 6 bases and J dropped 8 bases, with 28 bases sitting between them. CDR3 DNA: TGTGCCAGCAGACCTCGCGACCTGGGGGGTTCGTCCTCGGAAAAACTGTTTTTT. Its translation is CASRPRDLGGSSSEKLFF.

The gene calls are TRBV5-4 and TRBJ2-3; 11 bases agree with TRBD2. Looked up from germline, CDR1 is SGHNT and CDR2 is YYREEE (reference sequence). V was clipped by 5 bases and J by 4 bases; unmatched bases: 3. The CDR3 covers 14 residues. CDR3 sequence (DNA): TGTGCCAGCAGGCTAGCGGGAGGTGCAGATACGCAGTATTTT. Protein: CASRLAGGADTQYF.

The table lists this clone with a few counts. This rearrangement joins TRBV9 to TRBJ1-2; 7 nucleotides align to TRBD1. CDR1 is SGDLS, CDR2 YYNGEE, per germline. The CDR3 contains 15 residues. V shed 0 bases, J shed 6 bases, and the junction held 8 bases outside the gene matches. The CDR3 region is CASSVEVGGMDGYTF. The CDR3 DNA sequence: TGTGCCAGCAGCGTAGAGGTAGGGGGCATGGATGGCTACACCTTC.

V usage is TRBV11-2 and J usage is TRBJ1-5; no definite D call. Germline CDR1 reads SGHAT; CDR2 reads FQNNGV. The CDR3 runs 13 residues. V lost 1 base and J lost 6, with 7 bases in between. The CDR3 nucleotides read TGTGCCAGCAGCTTAGTTAGCGGTCAGCCCCAGCATTTT. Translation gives CASSLVSGQPQHF.

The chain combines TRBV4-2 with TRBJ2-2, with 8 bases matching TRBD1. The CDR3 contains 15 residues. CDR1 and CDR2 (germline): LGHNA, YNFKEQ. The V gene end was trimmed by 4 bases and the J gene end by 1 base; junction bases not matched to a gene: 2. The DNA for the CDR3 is TGTGCCAGCAGCCTCGGGACAGGGAACACCGGGGAGCTGTTTTTT. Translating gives CASSLGTGNTGELFF.

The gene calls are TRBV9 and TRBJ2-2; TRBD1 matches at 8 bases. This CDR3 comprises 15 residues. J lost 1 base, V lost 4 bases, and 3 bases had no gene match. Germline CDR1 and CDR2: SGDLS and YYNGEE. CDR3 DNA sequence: TGTGCCAGCAGCCCACAGGGGGGGAACACCGGGGAGCTGTTTTTT. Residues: CASSPQGGNTGELFF.

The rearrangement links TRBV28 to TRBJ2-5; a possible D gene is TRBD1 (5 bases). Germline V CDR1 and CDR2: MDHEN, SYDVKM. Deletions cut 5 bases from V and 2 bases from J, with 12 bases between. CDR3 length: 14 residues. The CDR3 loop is CASSIPGKQETQYF. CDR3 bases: TGTGCCAGCAGTATACCAGGGAAGCAAGAGACCCAGTACTTC.

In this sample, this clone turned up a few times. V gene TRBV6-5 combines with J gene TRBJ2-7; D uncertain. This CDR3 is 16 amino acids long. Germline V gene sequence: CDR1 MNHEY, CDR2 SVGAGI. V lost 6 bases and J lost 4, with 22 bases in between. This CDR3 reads CASSYTLDPKFYEQYF. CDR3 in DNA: TGTGCCAGCAGCTACACCCTTGACCCGAAGTTTTACGAGCAGTACTTC.

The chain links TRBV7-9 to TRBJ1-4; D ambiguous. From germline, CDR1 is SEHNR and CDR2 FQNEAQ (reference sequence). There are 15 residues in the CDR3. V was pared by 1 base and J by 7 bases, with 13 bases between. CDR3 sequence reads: CASSLEQTRSEKLFF. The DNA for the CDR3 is TGTGCCAGCAGCTTAGAACAGACAAGGAGTGAAAAACTGTTTTTT.

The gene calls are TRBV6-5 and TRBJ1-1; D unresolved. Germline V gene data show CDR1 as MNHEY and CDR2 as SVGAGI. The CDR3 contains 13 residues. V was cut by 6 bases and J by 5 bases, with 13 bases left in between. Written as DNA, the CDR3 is TGTGCCAGCAGGGACTTTGCTGGGACTGAAGCTTTCTTT. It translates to CASRDFAGTEAFF.

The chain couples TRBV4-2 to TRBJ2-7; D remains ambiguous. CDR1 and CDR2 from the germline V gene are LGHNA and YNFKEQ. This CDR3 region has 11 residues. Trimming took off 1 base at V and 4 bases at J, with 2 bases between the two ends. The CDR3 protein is CASSQAYEQYF. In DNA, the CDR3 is TGTGCCAGCAGCCAAGCTTACGAGCAGTACTTC.

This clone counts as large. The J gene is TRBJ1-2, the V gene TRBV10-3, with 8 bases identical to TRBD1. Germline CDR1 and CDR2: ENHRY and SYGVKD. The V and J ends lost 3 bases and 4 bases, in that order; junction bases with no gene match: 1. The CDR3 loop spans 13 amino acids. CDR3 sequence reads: CAISEGTGYGYTF. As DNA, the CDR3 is TGTGCCATCAGTGAAGGGACAGGCTATGGCTACACCTTC.

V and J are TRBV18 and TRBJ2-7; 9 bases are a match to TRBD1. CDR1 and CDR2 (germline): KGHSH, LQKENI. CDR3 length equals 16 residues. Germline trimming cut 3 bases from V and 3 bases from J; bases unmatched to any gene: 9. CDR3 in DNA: TGTGCCAGCTCACCTGGGCCGGGACAGGGACGCTACGAGCAGTACTTC. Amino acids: CASSPGPGQGRYEQYF. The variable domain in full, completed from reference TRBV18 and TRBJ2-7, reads NAGVMQNPRHLVRRRGQEARLRCSPMKGHSHVYWYRQLPEEGLKFMVYLQKENIIDESGMPKERFSAEFPKEGPSILRIQQVVRGDSAAYFCASSPGPGQGRYEQYFGPGTRLTVT.

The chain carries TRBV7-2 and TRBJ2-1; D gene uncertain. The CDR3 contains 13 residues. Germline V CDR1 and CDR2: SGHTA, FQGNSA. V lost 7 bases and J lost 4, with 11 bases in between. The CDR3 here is CASTYYLYNEQFF. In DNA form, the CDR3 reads TGTGCCAGCACCTACTATCTTTACAATGAGCAGTTCTTC.

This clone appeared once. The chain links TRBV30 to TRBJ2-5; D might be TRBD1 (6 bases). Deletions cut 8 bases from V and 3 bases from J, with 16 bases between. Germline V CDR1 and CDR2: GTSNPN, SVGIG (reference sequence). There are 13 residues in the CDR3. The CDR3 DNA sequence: TGTGCCAGCCAGGGGCTCTCTAAAGAGACCCAGTACTTC. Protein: CASQGLSKETQYF. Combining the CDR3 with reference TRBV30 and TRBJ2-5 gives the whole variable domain SQTIHQWPATLVQPVGSPLSLECTVEGTSNPNLYWYRQAAGRGLQLLFYSVGIGQISSEVPQNLSASRPQDRQFILSSKKLLLSDSGFYLCASQGLSKETQYFGPGTRLLVL.

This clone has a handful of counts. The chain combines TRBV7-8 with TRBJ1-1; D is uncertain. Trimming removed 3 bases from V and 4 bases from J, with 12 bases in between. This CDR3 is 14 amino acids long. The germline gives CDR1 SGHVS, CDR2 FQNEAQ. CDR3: CASSLFSSSTEAFF. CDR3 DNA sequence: TGTGCCAGCAGCTTGTTCAGTTCATCCACTGAAGCTTTCTTT.

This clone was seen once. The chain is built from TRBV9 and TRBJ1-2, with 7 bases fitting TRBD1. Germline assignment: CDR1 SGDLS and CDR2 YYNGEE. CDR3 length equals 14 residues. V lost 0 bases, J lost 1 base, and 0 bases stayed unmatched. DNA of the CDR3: TGTGCCAGCAGCGTAGGGGACAGTAACTATGGCTACACCTTC. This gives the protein CASSVGDSNYGYTF.

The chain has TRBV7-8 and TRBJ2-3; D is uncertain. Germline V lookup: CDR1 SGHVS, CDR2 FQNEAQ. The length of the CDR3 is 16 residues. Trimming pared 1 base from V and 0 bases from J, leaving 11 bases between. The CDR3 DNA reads TGTGCCAGCAGCTTAGTAGACTTGCCCAGCACAGATACGCAGTATTTT. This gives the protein CASSLVDLPSTDTQYF.

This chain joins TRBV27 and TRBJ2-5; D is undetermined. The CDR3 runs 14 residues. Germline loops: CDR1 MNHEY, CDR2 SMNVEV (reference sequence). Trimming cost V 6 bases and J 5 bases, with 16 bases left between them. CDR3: CASRAYNQPETQYF. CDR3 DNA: TGTGCCAGCAGGGCCTACAACCAGCCTGAGACCCAGTACTTC.

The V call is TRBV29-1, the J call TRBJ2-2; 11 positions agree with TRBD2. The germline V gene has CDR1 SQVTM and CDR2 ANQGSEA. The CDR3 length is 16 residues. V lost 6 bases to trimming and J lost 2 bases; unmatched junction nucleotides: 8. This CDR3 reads CSVRASGRTNTGELFF. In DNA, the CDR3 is TGCAGCGTAAGGGCTAGCGGGAGGACTAACACCGGGGAGCTGTTTTTT.

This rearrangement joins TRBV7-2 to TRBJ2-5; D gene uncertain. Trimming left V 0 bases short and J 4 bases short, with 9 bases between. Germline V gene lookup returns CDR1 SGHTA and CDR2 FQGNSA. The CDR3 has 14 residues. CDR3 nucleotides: TGTGCCAGCAGCTTAGCGGGCAGTAGAGAGACCCAGTACTTC. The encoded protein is CASSLAGSRETQYF.

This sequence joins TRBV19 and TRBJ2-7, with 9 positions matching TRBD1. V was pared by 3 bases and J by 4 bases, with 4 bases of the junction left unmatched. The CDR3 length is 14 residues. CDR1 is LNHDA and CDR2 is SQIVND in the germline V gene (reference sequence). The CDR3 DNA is TGTGCCAGTAGTATTGGGGGACAGGGTTACGAGCAGTACTTC. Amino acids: CASSIGGQGYEQYF.

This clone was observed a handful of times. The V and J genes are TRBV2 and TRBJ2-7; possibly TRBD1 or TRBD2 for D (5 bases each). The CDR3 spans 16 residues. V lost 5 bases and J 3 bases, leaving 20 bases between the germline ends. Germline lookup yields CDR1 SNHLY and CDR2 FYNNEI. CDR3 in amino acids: CASSTTVRDVNYEQYF. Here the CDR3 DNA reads TGTGCCAGCAGTACAACTGTCCGGGACGTAAACTACGAGCAGTACTTC.

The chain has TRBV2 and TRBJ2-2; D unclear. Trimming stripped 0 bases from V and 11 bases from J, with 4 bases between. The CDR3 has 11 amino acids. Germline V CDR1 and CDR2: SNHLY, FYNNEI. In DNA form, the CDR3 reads TGTGCCAGCAGTGAAGCGGGCGAGCTGTTTTTT. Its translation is CASSEAGELFF.

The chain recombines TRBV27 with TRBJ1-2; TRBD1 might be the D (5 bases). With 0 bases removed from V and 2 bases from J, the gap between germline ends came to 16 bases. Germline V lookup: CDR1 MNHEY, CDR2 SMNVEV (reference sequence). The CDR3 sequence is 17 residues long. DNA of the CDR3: TGTGCCAGCAGTTTATCAGGCGGGGCAGGAGAAAACTATGGCTACACCTTC. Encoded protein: CASSLSGGAGENYGYTF.

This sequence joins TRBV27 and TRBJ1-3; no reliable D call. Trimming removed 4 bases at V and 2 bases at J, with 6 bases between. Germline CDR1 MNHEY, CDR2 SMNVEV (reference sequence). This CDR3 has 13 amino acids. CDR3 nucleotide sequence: TGTGCCAGCAGTTATGCGCCTGGAAACACCATATATTTT. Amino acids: CASSYAPGNTIYF.

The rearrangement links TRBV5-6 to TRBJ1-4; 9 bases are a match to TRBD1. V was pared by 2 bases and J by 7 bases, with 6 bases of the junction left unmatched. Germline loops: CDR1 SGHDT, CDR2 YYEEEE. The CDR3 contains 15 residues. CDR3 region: CASSFTGTGTEKLFF. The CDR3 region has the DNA TGTGCCAGCAGCTTTACCGGGACAGGGACTGAAAAACTGTTTTTT.

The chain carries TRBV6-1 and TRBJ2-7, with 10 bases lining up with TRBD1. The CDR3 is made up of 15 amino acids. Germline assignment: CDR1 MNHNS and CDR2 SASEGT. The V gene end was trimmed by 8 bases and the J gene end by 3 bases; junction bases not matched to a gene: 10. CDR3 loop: CASGVGGQGLYEQYF. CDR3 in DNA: TGTGCCAGCGGCGTGGGGGGACAGGGGCTCTACGAGCAGTACTTC.

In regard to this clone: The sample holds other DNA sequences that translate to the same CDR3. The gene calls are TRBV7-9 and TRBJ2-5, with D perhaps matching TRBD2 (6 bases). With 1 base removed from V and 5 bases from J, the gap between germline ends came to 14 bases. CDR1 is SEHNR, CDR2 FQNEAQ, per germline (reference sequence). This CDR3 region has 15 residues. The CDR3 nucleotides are TGTGCCAGCAGCTTAGGAACGGGACTTGGGGAGACCCAGTACTTC. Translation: CASSLGTGLGETQYF.

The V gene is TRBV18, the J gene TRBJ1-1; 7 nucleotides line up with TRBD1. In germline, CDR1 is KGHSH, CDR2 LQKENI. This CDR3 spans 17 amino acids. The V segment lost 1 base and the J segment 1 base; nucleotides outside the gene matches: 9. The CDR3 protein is CASSPLPQGKGNTEAFF. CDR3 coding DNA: TGTGCCAGCTCACCACTTCCACAGGGGAAGGGGAACACTGAAGCTTTCTTT. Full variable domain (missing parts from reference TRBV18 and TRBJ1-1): NAGVMQNPRHLVRRRGQEARLRCSPMKGHSHVYWYRQLPEEGLKFMVYLQKENIIDESGMPKERFSAEFPKEGPSILRIQQVVRGDSAAYFCASSPLPQGKGNTEAFFGQGTRLTVV.

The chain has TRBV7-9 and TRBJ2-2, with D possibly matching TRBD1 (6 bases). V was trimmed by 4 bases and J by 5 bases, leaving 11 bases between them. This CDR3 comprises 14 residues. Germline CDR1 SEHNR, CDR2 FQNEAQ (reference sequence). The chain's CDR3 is CASSSDSWTGELFF. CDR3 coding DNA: TGTGCCAGCAGCTCGGACAGTTGGACCGGGGAGCTGTTTTTT.

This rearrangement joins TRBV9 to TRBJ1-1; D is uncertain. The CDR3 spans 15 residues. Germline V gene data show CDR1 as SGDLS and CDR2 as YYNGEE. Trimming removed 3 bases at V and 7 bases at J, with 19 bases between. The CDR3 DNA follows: TGTGCCAGCAGCGCAGAAGGAAGGGCGGGCATTGAAGCTTTCTTT. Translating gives CASSAEGRAGIEAFF.